This TCR beta chain was observed in a study of T cell repertoires in cytomegalovirus infection. Each CDR3 protein gets one entry after TCRdb re-called the reads with MiXCR. The repertoire holds 150,000 to 200,000 distinct CDR3 sequences, with about a tenth as singletons. Trimming shortened V by 3 bases and J by 9 bases, and 22 bases separated the two germline ends. The CDR3 totals 16 residues. The germline CDR1 and CDR2 sequences are SEHNR and FQNEAQ (reference sequence). The sequenced sample was PBMCs. The rearrangement links TRBV7-9 to TRBJ2-3, with D tentatively TRBD1 or TRBD2 (5 bases each). The origin of this receptor is a human donor in good health (CMV status not recorded). Some clones in this sample may be carry-over from other donors' samples. The CDR3: CASSLRFRDPPGTQYF. The CDR3 DNA reads as TGTGCCAGCAGCTTGCGGTTCCGGGACCCCCCGGGGACGCAGTATTTT.